What follows are 2 T cell receptor beta chains derived from one specimen sequenced in a study of control samples from healthy donors and cancer patients. Some clones are missing from TCRdb's copy, which holds only in-frame ones; the method was immunoSEQ multiplex PCR. The sample shows roughly 120,000 clones, roughly 91% of them seen only once. Sequencing was done on a sample of blood. These receptor sequences come from a woman aged 70-85 years in good health.

The table lists this clone with a few counts. The rearrangement joins TRBV5-1 to TRBJ1-1, with unresolved D. V lost 1 base and J lost 0, with 7 bases in between. CDR1 and CDR2 from the germline V gene are SGHRS and YFSETQ. The CDR3 is 14 amino acids. The CDR3 loop reads CASSLLGLNTEAFF. The CDR3 DNA follows: TGCGCCAGCAGCTTGCTCGGTCTGAACACTGAAGCTTTCTTT.

This clone was observed a few times. The J gene is TRBJ1-6, the V gene TRBV27; 7 nucleotides agree with TRBD1. The length of the CDR3 is 16 residues. Germline assignment: CDR1 MNHEY and CDR2 SMNVEV (reference sequence). Losses at the gene ends were 0 bases for V and 7 bases for J; bases not matched to a gene: 6. CDR3 nucleotide sequence: TGTGCCAGCAGTTTATCCGGGACAGAAAAAAATTCACCCCTCCACTTT. This encodes CASSLSGTEKNSPLHF.